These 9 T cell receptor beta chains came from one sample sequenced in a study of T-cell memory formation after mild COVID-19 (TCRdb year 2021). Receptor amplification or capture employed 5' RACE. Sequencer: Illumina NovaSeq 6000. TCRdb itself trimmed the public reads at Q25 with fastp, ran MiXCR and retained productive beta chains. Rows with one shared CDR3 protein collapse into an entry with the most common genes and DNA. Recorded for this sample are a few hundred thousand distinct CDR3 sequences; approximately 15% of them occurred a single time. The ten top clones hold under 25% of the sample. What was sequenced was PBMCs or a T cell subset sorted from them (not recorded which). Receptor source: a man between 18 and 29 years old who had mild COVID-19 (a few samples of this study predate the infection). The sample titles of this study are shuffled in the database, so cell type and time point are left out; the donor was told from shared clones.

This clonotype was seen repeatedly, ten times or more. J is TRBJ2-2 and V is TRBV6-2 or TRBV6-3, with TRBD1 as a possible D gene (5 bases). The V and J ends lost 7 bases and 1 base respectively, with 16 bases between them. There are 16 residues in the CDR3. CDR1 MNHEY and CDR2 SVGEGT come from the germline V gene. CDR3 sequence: CASTLQAGKNTGELFF. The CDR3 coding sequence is TGTGCCAGCACCCTCCAGGCAGGGAAGAACACCGGGGAGCTGTTTTTT.

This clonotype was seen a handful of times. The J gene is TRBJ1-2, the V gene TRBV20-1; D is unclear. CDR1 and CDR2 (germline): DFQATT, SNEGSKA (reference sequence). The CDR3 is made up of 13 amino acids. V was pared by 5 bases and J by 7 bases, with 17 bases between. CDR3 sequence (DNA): TGCAGTGCTCCCTGGGCGAGGGCGGCTGGCTACACCTTC. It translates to CSAPWARAAGYTF.

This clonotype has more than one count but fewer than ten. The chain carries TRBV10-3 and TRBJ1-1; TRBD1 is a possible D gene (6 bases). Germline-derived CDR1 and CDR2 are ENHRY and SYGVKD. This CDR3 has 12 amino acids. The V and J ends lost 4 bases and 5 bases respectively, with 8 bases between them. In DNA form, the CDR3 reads TGTGCCATCAGTGTAGGGGGGACTGAAGCTTTCTTT. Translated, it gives CAISVGGTEAFF.

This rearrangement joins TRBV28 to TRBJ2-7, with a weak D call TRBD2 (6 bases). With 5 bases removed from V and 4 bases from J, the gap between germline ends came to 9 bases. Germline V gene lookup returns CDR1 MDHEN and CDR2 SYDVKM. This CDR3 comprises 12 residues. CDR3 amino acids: CASSKEGYEQYF. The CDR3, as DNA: TGTGCCAGCAGTAAGGAGGGTTACGAGCAGTACTTC.

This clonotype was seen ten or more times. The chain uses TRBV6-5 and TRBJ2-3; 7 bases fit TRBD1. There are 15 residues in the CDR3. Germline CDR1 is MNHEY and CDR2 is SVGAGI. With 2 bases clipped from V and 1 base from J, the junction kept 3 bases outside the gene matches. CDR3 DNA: TGTGCCAGCAGTTACGCAGGACAGGGCACAGATACGCAGTATTTT. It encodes CASSYAGQGTDTQYF.

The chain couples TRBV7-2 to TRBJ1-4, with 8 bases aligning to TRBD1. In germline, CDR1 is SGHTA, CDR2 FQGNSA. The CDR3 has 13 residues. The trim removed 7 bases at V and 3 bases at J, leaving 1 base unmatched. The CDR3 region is CASNRGANEKLFF. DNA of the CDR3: TGTGCCAGCAACAGGGGGGCTAATGAAAAACTGTTTTTT.

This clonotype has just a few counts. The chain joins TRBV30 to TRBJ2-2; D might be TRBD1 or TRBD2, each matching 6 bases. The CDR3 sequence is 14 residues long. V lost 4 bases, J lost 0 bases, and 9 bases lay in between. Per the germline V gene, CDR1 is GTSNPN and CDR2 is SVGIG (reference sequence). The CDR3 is CAWNREANTGELFF. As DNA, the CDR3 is TGTGCCTGGAACAGGGAGGCGAACACCGGGGAGCTGTTTTTT.

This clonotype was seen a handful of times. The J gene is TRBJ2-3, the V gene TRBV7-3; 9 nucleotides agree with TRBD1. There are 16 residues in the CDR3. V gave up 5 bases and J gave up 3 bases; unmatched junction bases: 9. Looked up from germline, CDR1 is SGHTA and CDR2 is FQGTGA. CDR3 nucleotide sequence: TGTGCCAGCAGCATTCCGGGACAGGGTAAAACAGATACGCAGTATTTT. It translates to CASSIPGQGKTDTQYF.

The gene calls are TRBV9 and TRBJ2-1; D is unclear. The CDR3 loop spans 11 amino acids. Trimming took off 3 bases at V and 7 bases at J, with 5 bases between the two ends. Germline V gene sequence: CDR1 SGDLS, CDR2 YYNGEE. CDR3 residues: CASSAGNEQFF. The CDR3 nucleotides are TGTGCCAGCAGCGCGGGTAATGAGCAGTTCTTC.